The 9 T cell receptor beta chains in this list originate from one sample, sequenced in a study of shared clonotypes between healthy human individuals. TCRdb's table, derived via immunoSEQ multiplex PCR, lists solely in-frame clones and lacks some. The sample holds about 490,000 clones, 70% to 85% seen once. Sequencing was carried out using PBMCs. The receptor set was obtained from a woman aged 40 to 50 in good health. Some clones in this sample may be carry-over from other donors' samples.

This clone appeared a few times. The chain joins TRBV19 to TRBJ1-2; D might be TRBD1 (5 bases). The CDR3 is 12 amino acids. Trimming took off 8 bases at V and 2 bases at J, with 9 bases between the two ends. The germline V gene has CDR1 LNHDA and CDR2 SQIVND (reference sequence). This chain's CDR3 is CASADSNYGYTF. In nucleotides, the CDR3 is TGTGCCAGTGCAGACAGCAACTATGGCTACACCTTC. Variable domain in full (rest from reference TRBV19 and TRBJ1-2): DGGITQSPKYLFRKEGQNVTLSCEQNLNHDAMYWYRQDPGQGLRLIYYSQIVNDFQKGDIAEGYSVSREKKESFPLTVTSAQKNPTAFYLCASADSNYGYTFGSGTRLTVV.

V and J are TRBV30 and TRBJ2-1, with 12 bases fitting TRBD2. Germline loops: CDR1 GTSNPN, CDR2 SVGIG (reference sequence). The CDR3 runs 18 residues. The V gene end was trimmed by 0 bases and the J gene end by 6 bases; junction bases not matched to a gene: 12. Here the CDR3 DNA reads TGTGCCTGGAGTGTACGGTGGGCTAGCGGGAGGGGGCTCAATGAGCAGTTCTTC. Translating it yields CAWSVRWASGRGLNEQFF.

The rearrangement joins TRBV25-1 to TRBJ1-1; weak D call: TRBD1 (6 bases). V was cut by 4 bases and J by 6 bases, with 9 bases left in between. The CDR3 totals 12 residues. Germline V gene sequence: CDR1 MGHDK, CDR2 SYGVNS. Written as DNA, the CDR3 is TGTGCCAGCAGTGGGAGGGGGTCTGAAGCTTTCTTT. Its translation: CASSGRGSEAFF.

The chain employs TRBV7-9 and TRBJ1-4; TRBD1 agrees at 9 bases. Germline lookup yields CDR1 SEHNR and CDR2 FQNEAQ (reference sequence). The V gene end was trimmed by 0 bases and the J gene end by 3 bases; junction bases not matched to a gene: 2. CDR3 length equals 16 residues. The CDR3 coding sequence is TGTGCCAGCAGCTTAGCCTACAGGGGGCCTAATGAAAAACTGTTTTTT. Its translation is CASSLAYRGPNEKLFF.

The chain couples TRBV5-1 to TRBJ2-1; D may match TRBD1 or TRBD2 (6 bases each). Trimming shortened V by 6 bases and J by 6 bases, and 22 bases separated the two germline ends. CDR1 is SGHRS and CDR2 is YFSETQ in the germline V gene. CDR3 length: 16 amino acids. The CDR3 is CASTQRGDPTPNEQFF. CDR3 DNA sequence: TGCGCCAGCACTCAAAGGGGGGACCCTACACCCAATGAGCAGTTCTTC.

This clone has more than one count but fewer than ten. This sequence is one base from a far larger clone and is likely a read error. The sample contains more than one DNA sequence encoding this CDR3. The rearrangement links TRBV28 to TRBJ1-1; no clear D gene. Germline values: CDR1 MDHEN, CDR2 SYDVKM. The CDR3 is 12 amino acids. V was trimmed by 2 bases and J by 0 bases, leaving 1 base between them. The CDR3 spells CASSLMNTEAFF. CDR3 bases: TGTGCCAGCAGTTTAATGAACACTGAAGCTTTCTTT. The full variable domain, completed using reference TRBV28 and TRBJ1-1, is DVKVTQSSRYLVKRTGEKVFLECVQDMDHENMFWYRQDPGLGLRLIYFSYDVKMKEKGDIPEGYSVSREKKERFSLILESASTNQTSMYLCASSLMNTEAFFGQGTRLTVV.

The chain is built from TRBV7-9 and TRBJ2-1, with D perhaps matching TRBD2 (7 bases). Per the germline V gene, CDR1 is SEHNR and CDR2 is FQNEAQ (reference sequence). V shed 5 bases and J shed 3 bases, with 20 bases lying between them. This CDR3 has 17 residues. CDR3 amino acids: CASSPPRGLAVYNEQFF. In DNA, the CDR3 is TGTGCCAGCAGCCCTCCTCGGGGGCTAGCGGTCTACAATGAGCAGTTCTTC.

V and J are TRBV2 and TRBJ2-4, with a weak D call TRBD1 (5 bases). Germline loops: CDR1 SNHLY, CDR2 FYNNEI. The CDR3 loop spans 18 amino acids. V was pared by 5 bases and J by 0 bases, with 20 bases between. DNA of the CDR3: TGTGCCAGCAGTAAAAGCCTGAACAGGCAGCTAGCCAAAAACATTCAGTACTTC. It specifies CASSKSLNRQLAKNIQYF. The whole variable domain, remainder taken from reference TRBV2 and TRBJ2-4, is EPEVTQTPSHQVTQMGQEVILRCVPISNHLYFYWYRQILGQKVEFLVSFYNNEISEKSEIFDDQFSVERPDGSNFTLKIRSTKLEDSAMYFCASSKSLNRQLAKNIQYFGAGTRLSVL.

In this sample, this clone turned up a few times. The CDR3 DNA is TGTGCCAGCAGTGAAGTAAGAACTAGCGGAGGCAATGAGCAGTTCTTC. Its protein is CASSEVRTSGGNEQFF. This chain links TRBV6-1 with TRBJ2-1; 8 bases align to TRBD2. V dropped 1 base and J dropped 6; count of bases not matched to a gene: 8. CDR1 is MNHNS and CDR2 is SASEGT in the germline V gene. CDR3 size: 16 residues.